This is a list of T cell receptor beta chains from one sample in a study of blood T cell repertoires in COVID-19. TCRdb's copy holds only in-frame clones and misses some; the assay was immunoSEQ multiplex PCR. The table has some 150,000 clones, about 83% seen once; the top ten hold roughly 7.1%. Specimen: peripheral blood. These receptors were taken from a man aged 35 to 55 who had recovered from COVID-19. Each CDR3 is given with its conserved first and last residue. The D gene is left open where the match is weak. Rows may omit the clone size; those that give it use once, few, many or a size class.

j_gene: TRBJ1-6
v_gene: TRBV15
d_gene: TRBD1
abundance: .
CDR3aa: CATSRGTGINSPLHF
CDR3nt: TGTGCCACCAGCAGAGGGACAGGGATTAATTCACCCCTCCACTTT

j_gene: TRBJ2-4
v_gene: TRBV6-5
d_gene: .
abundance: .
CDR3aa: CASSYGLAKNIQYF
CDR3nt: TGTGCCAGCAGTTACGGACTAGCCAAAAACATTCAGTACTTC

j_gene: TRBJ2-2
v_gene: TRBV6-6
d_gene: TRBD2
abundance: .
CDR3aa: CASSHRRTSGRAIGELFF
CDR3nt: TGTGCCAGCAGTCACCGAAGGACTAGCGGGAGGGCCATCGGGGAGCTGTTTTTT

j_gene: TRBJ2-1
v_gene: TRBV25-1
d_gene: TRBD1
abundance: .
CDR3aa: CASRTGVGNEQFF
CDR3nt: TGTGCCAGCAGAACAGGGGTAGGGAATGAGCAGTTCTTC

j_gene: TRBJ1-2
v_gene: TRBV27
d_gene: .
abundance: .
CDR3aa: CASRQGPSNYGYTF
CDR3nt: TGTGCCAGCAGACAGGGACCCTCTAACTATGGCTACACCTTC

j_gene: TRBJ2-1
v_gene: TRBV25-1
d_gene: TRBD1
abundance: .
CDR3aa: CASSEGQGWQFF
CDR3nt: TGTGCCAGCAGTGAGGGACAGGGCTGGCAGTTCTTC

j_gene: TRBJ1-6
v_gene: TRBV28
d_gene: .
abundance: .
CDR3aa: CASSYRGTLHF
CDR3nt: TGTGCCAGCAGTTACCGAGGAACCCTCCACTTT

j_gene: TRBJ1-2
v_gene: TRBV9
d_gene: .
abundance: .
CDR3aa: CASSVASQGQYGYTF
CDR3nt: TGTGCCAGCAGCGTAGCTTCCCAGGGTCAGTATGGCTACACCTTC

j_gene: TRBJ2-7
v_gene: TRBV10-1
d_gene: TRBD1
abundance: few
CDR3aa: CASSERGTGAYEQYF
CDR3nt: TGCGCCAGCAGTGAGCGGGGGACAGGGGCCTACGAGCAGTACTTC

j_gene: TRBJ2-2
v_gene: TRBV6-5
d_gene: TRBD2
abundance: few
CDR3aa: CASTGLAAGELFF
CDR3nt: TGTGCCAGCACCGGGCTAGCGGCCGGGGAGCTGTTTTTT

j_gene: TRBJ2-2
v_gene: TRBV19
d_gene: TRBD1
abundance: many
CDR3aa: CASSITGTGAGELFF
CDR3nt: TGTGCCAGTAGTATAACAGGGACAGGGGCCGGGGAGCTGTTTTTT

j_gene: TRBJ2-7
v_gene: TRBV5-4
d_gene: TRBD1
abundance: .
CDR3aa: CASSLMGTGSIYEQYF
CDR3nt: TGTGCCAGCAGCTTGATGGGGACAGGGTCTATCTACGAGCAGTACTTC

j_gene: TRBJ1-6
v_gene: TRBV4-3
d_gene: .
abundance: .
CDR3aa: CASSQDRGVNNSPLHF
CDR3nt: TGCGCCAGCAGCCAAGATCGGGGGGTGAATAATTCACCCCTCCACTTT

j_gene: TRBJ2-1
v_gene: TRBV9
d_gene: TRBD1
abundance: once
CDR3aa: CASSRDSYNEQFF
CDR3nt: TGTGCCAGCAGCCGGGACAGTTACAATGAGCAGTTCTTC

j_gene: TRBJ2-1
v_gene: TRBV24-1
d_gene: TRBD2
abundance: .
CDR3aa: CATSGEREINNEQFF
CDR3nt: TGTGCCACCAGTGGTGAGCGGGAGATCAACAATGAGCAGTTCTTC

j_gene: TRBJ1-6
v_gene: TRBV7-9
d_gene: TRBD1
abundance: .
CDR3aa: CASSKARDSYNSPLHF
CDR3nt: TGTGCCAGCAGTAAGGCCCGGGACAGTTATAATTCACCCCTCCACTTT

j_gene: TRBJ1-5
v_gene: TRBV19
d_gene: .
abundance: .
CDR3aa: CASWGHNQPQHF
CDR3nt: TGTGCCAGCTGGGGGCACAATCAGCCCCAGCATTTT

j_gene: TRBJ1-1
v_gene: TRBV7-2
d_gene: .
abundance: .
CDR3aa: CASSPQGGNTEAFF
CDR3nt: TGTGCCAGCAGCCCGCAGGGTGGGAACACTGAAGCTTTCTTT

j_gene: TRBJ2-1
v_gene: TRBV6-2/TRBV6-3
d_gene: .
abundance: .
CDR3aa: CASSYSRRRNEQFF
CDR3nt: TGTGCCAGCAGTTACTCGAGACGGCGGAATGAGCAGTTCTTC

j_gene: TRBJ1-1
v_gene: TRBV2
d_gene: TRBD1
abundance: .
CDR3aa: CASGPTGGKRNTEAFF
CDR3nt: TGTGCCAGCGGACCTACAGGGGGAAAGAGGAACACTGAAGCTTTCTTT

j_gene: TRBJ2-2
v_gene: TRBV7-9
d_gene: TRBD1
abundance: .
CDR3aa: CASSYRGLSGELFF
CDR3nt: TGTGCCAGCAGTTACAGGGGGCTATCCGGGGAGCTGTTTTTT

j_gene: TRBJ1-2
v_gene: TRBV11-2
d_gene: TRBD1
abundance: .
CDR3aa: CASSYSTTGDYGYTF
CDR3nt: TGTGCCAGCAGCTACTCTACAACAGGGGACTATGGCTACACCTTC

j_gene: TRBJ2-1
v_gene: TRBV6-2/TRBV6-3
d_gene: TRBD2
abundance: .
CDR3aa: CASSRLASSYNEQFF
CDR3nt: TGTGCCAGCAGTCGACTAGCTTCCTCCTACAATGAGCAGTTCTTC

j_gene: TRBJ2-2
v_gene: TRBV29-1
d_gene: .
abundance: once
CDR3aa: CSVVGRGNTGELFF
CDR3nt: TGCAGCGTTGTCGGCAGGGGAAACACCGGGGAGCTGTTTTTT

j_gene: TRBJ2-4
v_gene: TRBV15
d_gene: .
abundance: .
CDR3aa: CATSAKRGGSKNIQYF
CDR3nt: TGTGCCACCAGCGCGAAGAGAGGCGGCAGCAAAAACATTCAGTACTTC

j_gene: TRBJ1-1
v_gene: TRBV19
d_gene: .
abundance: .
CDR3aa: CASSFRVNTEAFF
CDR3nt: TGTGCCAGTTCGTTCCGGGTGAACACTGAAGCTTTCTTT

j_gene: TRBJ2-3
v_gene: TRBV19
d_gene: TRBD2
abundance: few
CDR3aa: CASSIVAGGAADTQYF
CDR3nt: TGTGCCAGTAGTATTGTAGCGGGGGGGGCAGCAGATACGCAGTATTTT

j_gene: TRBJ1-5
v_gene: TRBV19
d_gene: TRBD1
abundance: .
CDR3aa: CASHKTGGSNQPQHF
CDR3nt: TGTGCCAGCCATAAGACAGGGGGCAGCAATCAGCCCCAGCATTTT

j_gene: TRBJ2-7
v_gene: TRBV27
d_gene: .
abundance: .
CDR3aa: CASSLSSGTISYEQYF
CDR3nt: TGTGCCAGCAGCCTGAGTAGCGGAACCATTTCCTACGAGCAGTACTTC

j_gene: TRBJ1-5
v_gene: TRBV6-2/TRBV6-3
d_gene: .
abundance: .
CDR3aa: CASSYGSEFQPQHF
CDR3nt: TGTGCCAGCAGTTACGGCTCGGAGTTTCAGCCCCAGCATTTT

j_gene: TRBJ1-5
v_gene: TRBV27
d_gene: .
abundance: .
CDR3aa: CASSLREGNNQPQHF
CDR3nt: TGTGCCAGCAGTTTAAGGGAGGGAAACAATCAGCCCCAGCATTTT

j_gene: TRBJ1-4
v_gene: TRBV7-9
d_gene: .
abundance: .
CDR3aa: CASSQLGMAAVGEKLFF
CDR3nt: TGTGCCAGCAGCCAACTAGGGATGGCTGCGGTGGGTGAAAAACTGTTTTTT

j_gene: TRBJ2-7
v_gene: TRBV6-5
d_gene: TRBD2
abundance: .
CDR3aa: CASSISGGLSYEQYF
CDR3nt: TGTGCCAGCAGCATAAGCGGGGGACTTTCCTACGAGCAGTACTTC

j_gene: TRBJ1-1
v_gene: TRBV5-4
d_gene: TRBD1
abundance: .
CDR3aa: CASSLEGARSTEAFF
CDR3nt: TGTGCCAGCAGCTTGGAGGGGGCGCGATCCACTGAAGCTTTCTTT

j_gene: TRBJ2-1
v_gene: TRBV29-1
d_gene: TRBD2
abundance: .
CDR3aa: CSVEGLAGTSSYNEQFF
CDR3nt: TGCAGCGTCGAGGGACTAGCGGGAACGAGCTCCTACAATGAGCAGTTCTTC

j_gene: TRBJ2-1
v_gene: TRBV19
d_gene: .
abundance: .
CDR3aa: CASTRSGVYNEQFF
CDR3nt: TGTGCCAGTACCCGATCGGGGGTCTACAATGAGCAGTTCTTC

j_gene: TRBJ2-2
v_gene: TRBV7-3
d_gene: TRBD2
abundance: .
CDR3aa: CASSASGEVGAGELFF
CDR3nt: TGTGCCAGCAGCGCAAGCGGGGAGGTGGGGGCCGGGGAGCTGTTTTTT

j_gene: TRBJ2-5
v_gene: TRBV18
d_gene: TRBD2
abundance: .
CDR3aa: CASSPPSGGETQYF
CDR3nt: TGTGCCAGCTCACCGCCCAGCGGGGGAGAGACCCAGTACTTC

j_gene: TRBJ1-6
v_gene: TRBV7-2
d_gene: .
abundance: once
CDR3aa: CASSLATDYNSPLHF
CDR3nt: TGTGCCAGCAGCTTAGCGACAGACTATAATTCACCCCTCCACTTT

j_gene: TRBJ2-7
v_gene: TRBV27
d_gene: .
abundance: .
CDR3aa: CASSLSPSGSSYEQYF
CDR3nt: TGTGCCAGCAGTTTATCTCCCAGCGGTTCCTCCTACGAGCAGTACTTC

j_gene: TRBJ2-5
v_gene: TRBV7-9
d_gene: TRBD1
abundance: .
CDR3aa: CASSTEGQSPRETQYF
CDR3nt: TGTGCCAGCAGCACAGAGGGACAGAGCCCAAGAGAGACCCAGTACTTC

j_gene: TRBJ1-5
v_gene: TRBV24-1
d_gene: TRBD1
abundance: .
CDR3aa: CATSDSGTGGHQPQHF
CDR3nt: TGTGCCACCAGTGATTCCGGGACAGGGGGCCATCAGCCCCAGCATTTT

j_gene: TRBJ2-6
v_gene: TRBV9
d_gene: TRBD2
abundance: .
CDR3aa: CASSEGLAEASGANVLTF
CDR3nt: TGTGCCAGCAGCGAGGGACTAGCGGAAGCCTCTGGGGCCAACGTCCTGACTTTC

j_gene: TRBJ1-3
v_gene: TRBV5-4
d_gene: .
abundance: .
CDR3aa: CASSFPGKAGNTIYF
CDR3nt: TGTGCCAGCAGCTTTCCAGGGAAGGCTGGAAACACCATATATTTT

j_gene: TRBJ2-5
v_gene: TRBV4-2
d_gene: TRBD2
abundance: .
CDR3aa: CASSQETSGVLETQYF
CDR3nt: TGTGCCAGCAGCCAAGAAACTAGCGGGGTTCTTGAGACCCAGTACTTC

j_gene: TRBJ2-7
v_gene: TRBV30
d_gene: TRBD1
abundance: .
CDR3aa: CAWSVRWGQGRYEQYF
CDR3nt: TGTGCCTGGAGTGTACGATGGGGACAGGGGCGGTACGAGCAGTACTTC

j_gene: TRBJ1-1
v_gene: TRBV19
d_gene: .
abundance: .
CDR3aa: CASSIQGATTEAFF
CDR3nt: TGTGCCAGTAGTATCCAGGGTGCTACCACTGAAGCTTTCTTT

j_gene: TRBJ1-4
v_gene: TRBV19
d_gene: TRBD1
abundance: .
CDR3aa: CASSTGQGANEKLFF
CDR3nt: TGTGCCAGTAGTACAGGACAGGGGGCAAATGAAAAACTGTTTTTT

j_gene: TRBJ2-2
v_gene: TRBV9
d_gene: TRBD2
abundance: .
CDR3aa: CASSARDFGGRKDTGELFF
CDR3nt: TGTGCCAGCAGCGCCAGGGATTTCGGCGGGAGGAAGGACACCGGGGAGCTGTTTTTT